The sequence of this T cell receptor (beta chain) was determined in a study of T-cell reconstitution after alpha-beta-depleted transplantation in children. Unique molecular identifiers tagged the TCRbeta library. TCRdb reprocessed the PCR reads via MiXCR and lists one record per CDR3 protein. The sample records 640,000 or so distinct CDR3 sequences, approximately 17% being singletons. The V end was cut by 4 bases, the J end by 4 bases, with 10 bases between. The CDR3 sequence is 12 residues long. Germline V gene sequence: CDR1 SQVTM, CDR2 ANQGSEA. Ten or more counts support this clonotype. The V and J genes are TRBV29-1 and TRBJ2-5; D is undetermined. This material consisted of PBMCs from the stem cell graft donor, taken from the stem cell graft. The sequence came from a human donor who donated a stem cell graft to a child with acute myeloid leukemia. For the CDR3, the DNA is TGCAGCGTTGTTAGGCTGGGAGAGACCCAGTACTTC. Translation: CSVVRLGETQYF.